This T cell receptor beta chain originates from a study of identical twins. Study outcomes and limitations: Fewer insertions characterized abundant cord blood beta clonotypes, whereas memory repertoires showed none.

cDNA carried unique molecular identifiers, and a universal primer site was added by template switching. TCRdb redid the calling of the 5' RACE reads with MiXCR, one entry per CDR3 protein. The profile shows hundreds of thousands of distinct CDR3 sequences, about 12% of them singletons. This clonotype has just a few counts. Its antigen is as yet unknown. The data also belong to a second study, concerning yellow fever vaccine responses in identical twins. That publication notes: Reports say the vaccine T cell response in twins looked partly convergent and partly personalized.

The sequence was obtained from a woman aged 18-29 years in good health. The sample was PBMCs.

The CDR3 DNA follows: TGCAGTGCTCCCCAGGGGACCAGCAATCAGCCCCAGCATTTT. Its protein product is CSAPQGTSNQPQHF. J is TRBJ1-5 and V is TRBV20-1; D perhaps matches TRBD1 (6 bases). This CDR3 comprises 14 residues. The V end lost 5 bases, the J end lost 1 base, and 12 bases lay between the germline ends. The germline V gene encodes CDR1 DFQATT and CDR2 SNEGSKA (reference sequence).